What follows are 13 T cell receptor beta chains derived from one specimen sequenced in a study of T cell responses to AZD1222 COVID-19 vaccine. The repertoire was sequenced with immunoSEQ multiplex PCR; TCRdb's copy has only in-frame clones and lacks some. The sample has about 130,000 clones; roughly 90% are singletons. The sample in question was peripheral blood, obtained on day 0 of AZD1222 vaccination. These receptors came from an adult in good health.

The CDR3 here is CASSWGRELFF. The CDR3 coding sequence is TGTGCCAGCAGCTGGGGTCGGGAGCTGTTTTTT. The chain links TRBV7-2 to TRBJ2-2; D not resolved. V was shortened by 4 bases and J by 9 bases, with 6 bases between the two germline ends. CDR1 and CDR2 from the germline V gene are SGHTA and FQGNSA. The CDR3 runs to 11 residues.

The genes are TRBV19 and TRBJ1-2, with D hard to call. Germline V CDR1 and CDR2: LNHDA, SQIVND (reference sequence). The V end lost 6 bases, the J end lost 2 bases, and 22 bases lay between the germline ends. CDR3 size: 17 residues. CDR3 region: CASRLYGEDVRNYGYTF. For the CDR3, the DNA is TGTGCCAGTAGGTTATATGGTGAGGACGTCAGGAACTATGGCTACACCTTC.

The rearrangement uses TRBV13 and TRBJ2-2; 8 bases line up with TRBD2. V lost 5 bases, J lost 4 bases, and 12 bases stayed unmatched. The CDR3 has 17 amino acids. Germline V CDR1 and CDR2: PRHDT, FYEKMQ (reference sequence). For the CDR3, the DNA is TGTGCCAGCAGCCCCCTCTCGGGCGGGGGGCCCACCGGGGAGCTGTTTTTT. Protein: CASSPLSGGGPTGELFF. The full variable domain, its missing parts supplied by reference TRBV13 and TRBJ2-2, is AAGVIQSPRHLIKEKRETATLKCYPIPRHDTVYWYQQGPGQDPQFLISFYEKMQSDKGSIPDRFSAQQFSDYHSELNMSSLELGDSALYFCASSPLSGGGPTGELFFGEGSRLTVL.

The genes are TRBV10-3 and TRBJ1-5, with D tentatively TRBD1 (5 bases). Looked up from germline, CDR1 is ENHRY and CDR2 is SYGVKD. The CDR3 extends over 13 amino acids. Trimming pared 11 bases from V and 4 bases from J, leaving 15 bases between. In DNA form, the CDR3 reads TGTGCCGCCGGGTCCAGGGATAATCAGCCCCAGCATTTT. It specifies CAAGSRDNQPQHF.

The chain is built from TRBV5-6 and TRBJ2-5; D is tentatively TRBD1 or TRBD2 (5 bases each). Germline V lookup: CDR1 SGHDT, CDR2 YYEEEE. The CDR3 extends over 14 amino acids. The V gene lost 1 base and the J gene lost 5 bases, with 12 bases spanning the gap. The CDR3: CASSLRRREETQYF. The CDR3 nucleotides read TGTGCCAGCAGCTTGAGGCGCAGGGAGGAGACCCAGTACTTC.

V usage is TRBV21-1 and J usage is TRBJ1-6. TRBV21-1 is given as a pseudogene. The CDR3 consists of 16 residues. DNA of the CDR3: TGTGCCAGCAGCCTCAACGGGGGGGCCTATAATTCACCCCTCCACTTT. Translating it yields CASSLNGGAYNSPLHF.

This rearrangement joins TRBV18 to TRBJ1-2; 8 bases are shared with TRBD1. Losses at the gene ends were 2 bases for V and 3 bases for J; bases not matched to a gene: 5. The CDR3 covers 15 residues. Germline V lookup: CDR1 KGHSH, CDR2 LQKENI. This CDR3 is CASSPTIQGDYGYTF. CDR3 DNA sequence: TGTGCCAGCTCACCAACAATACAGGGGGACTATGGCTACACCTTC.

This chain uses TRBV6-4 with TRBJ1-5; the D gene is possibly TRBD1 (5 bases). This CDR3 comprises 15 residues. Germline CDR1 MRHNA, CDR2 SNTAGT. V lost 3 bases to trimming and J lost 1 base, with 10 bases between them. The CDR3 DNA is TGTGCCAGCAGTGAGGACGGGGGGAGCAATCAGCCCCAGCATTTT. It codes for CASSEDGGSNQPQHF.

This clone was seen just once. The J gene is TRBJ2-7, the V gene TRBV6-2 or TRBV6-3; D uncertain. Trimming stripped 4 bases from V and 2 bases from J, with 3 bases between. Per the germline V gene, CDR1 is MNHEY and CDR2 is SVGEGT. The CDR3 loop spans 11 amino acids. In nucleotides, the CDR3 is TGTGCCAGCAGTTCCCCCTACGAGCAGTACTTC. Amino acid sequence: CASSSPYEQYF.

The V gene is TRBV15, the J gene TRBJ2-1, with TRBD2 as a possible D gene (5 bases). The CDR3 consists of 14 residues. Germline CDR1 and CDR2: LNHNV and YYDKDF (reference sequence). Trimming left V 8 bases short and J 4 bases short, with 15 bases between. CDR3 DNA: TGTGCCACCGGGCCGGACTCGACATACAATGAGCAGTTCTTC. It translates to CATGPDSTYNEQFF. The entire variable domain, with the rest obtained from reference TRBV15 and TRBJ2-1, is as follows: DAMVIQNPRYQVTQFGKPVTLSCSQTLNHNVMYWYQQKSSQAPKLLFHYYDKDFNNEADTPDNFQSRRPNTSFCFLDIRSPGLGDTAMYLCATGPDSTYNEQFFGPGTRLTVL.

CDR3 in DNA: TGTGCCAGCAGCCGCGATTGGCAGACCTCCTACGAGCAGTACTTC. Translated: CASSRDWQTSYEQYF. V usage is TRBV7-2 and J usage is TRBJ2-7; D remains ambiguous. Looked up from germline, CDR1 is SGHTA and CDR2 is FQGNSA. Deletions cut 5 bases from V and 0 bases from J, with 14 bases between. CDR3 length: 15 amino acids.

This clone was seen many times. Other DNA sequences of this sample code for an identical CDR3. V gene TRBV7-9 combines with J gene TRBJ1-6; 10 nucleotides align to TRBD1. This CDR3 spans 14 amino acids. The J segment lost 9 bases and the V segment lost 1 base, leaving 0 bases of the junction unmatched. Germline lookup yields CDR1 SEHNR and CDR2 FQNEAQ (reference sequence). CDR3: CASSLGTGGSPLHF. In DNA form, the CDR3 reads TGTGCCAGCAGCTTAGGGACAGGGGGTTCACCCCTCCACTTT.

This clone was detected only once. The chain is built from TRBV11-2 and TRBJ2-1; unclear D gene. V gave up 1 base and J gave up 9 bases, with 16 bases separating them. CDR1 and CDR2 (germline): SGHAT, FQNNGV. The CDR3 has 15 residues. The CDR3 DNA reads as TGTGCCAGCAGCTTAGGGGGAATTGGTAGTGGTGAGCAGTTCTTC. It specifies CASSLGGIGSGEQFF.